These 5 T cell receptor beta chains came from one sample sequenced in a study of T cells in Graves' hyperthyroidism and ophthalmopathy. What was amplified from RNA transcripts were TCR beta CDR3 regions. HTBI primers were employed in a first-round RT-PCR of the TCR CDR3. TCRdb called the multiplex PCR reads again in MiXCR, with one record for every CDR3 protein. In the table there are 530,000 or so distinct CDR3 sequences, roughly 17% of which are singletons. The specimen was blood. All receptors derive from a young woman with Graves' ophthalmopathy.

This clonotype was seen only a few times. V gene TRBV27 combines with J gene TRBJ1-2, with TRBD1 as a possible D gene (6 bases). The CDR3 loop spans 14 amino acids. The V gene lost 3 bases and the J gene lost 5 bases, with 13 bases spanning the gap. CDR1 is MNHEY, CDR2 SMNVEV, per germline (reference sequence). The DNA for the CDR3 is TGTGCCAGCAGTTTCGGAGGGGGTGGTTATGGCTACACCTTC. Protein product: CASSFGGGGYGYTF.

This clonotype appeared a few times. This chain links TRBV29-1 with TRBJ1-2; D is possibly TRBD1 (6 bases). V shed 3 bases and J shed 6 bases, with 14 bases lying between them. This CDR3 is 13 amino acids long. CDR1 and CDR2 (germline): SQVTM, ANQGSEA. CDR3 bases: TGCAGCGTTGATGTAGGGGCAGGGGATGGCTACACCTTC. Translated, it gives CSVDVGAGDGYTF.

In its sample, this clonotype was seen many times. V is TRBV2 and J is TRBJ1-5; D uncertain. CDR3 length equals 13 residues. The V end lost 0 bases, the J end lost 6 bases, and 6 bases lay between the germline ends. Germline lookup yields CDR1 SNHLY and CDR2 FYNNEI. CDR3 residues: CASSEAHGQPQHF. CDR3 DNA: TGTGCCAGCAGTGAAGCGCATGGTCAGCCCCAGCATTTT. Full variable domain (remainder filled in from reference TRBV2 and TRBJ1-5): EPEVTQTPSHQVTQMGQEVILRCVPISNHLYFYWYRQILGQKVEFLVSFYNNEISEKSEIFDDQFSVERPDGSNFTLKIRSTKLEDSAMYFCASSEAHGQPQHFGDGTRLSIL.

A few counts support this clonotype. The chain is built from TRBV12-5 and TRBJ2-5; D may be TRBD1 (5 bases). CDR1 and CDR2 (germline): LGHNT, FRNRAP. This CDR3 contains 20 residues. With 3 bases removed from V and 1 base from J, the gap between germline ends came to 27 bases. This chain's CDR3 is CASGFTSRYRDLGAQETQYF. The CDR3 region has the DNA TGTGCTAGTGGTTTCACATCTCGTTACAGAGACCTTGGGGCCCAAGAGACCCAGTACTTC. Combining the CDR3 with reference TRBV12-5 and TRBJ2-5 gives the whole variable domain DARVTQTPRHKVTEMGQEVTMRCQPILGHNTVFWYRQTMMQGLELLAYFRNRAPLDDSGMPKDRFSAEMPDATLATLKIQPSEPRDSAVYFCASGFTSRYRDLGAQETQYFGPGTRLLVL.

This clonotype showed up many times. This sequence joins TRBV3-1 and TRBJ2-1; D is tentatively TRBD1 or TRBD2 (6 bases each). V was pared by 4 bases and J by 9 bases, with 22 bases between. This CDR3 comprises 16 residues. Germline CDR1 is LGHDT and CDR2 is YNNKEL (reference sequence). The CDR3 bases are TGTGCCAGCAGCCCCCTGGGGGGCAAGGACCCCAGTGAGCAGTTCTTC. The encoded protein is CASSPLGGKDPSEQFF.